These T cell receptor beta chains were read from a single sample in a study of cytomegalovirus exposure and HLA in healthy donors. Sequenced by immunoSEQ multiplex PCR; TCRdb stores in-frame clones only, minus some. The table includes 150,000 to 200,000 clones, around 70% detected once. Sequenced material: PBMCs. The receptors come from a man between 18 and 35 years old in good health and CMV-seropositive. Both conserved end residues are trimmed from each CDR3. The order of the fields is J gene, D gene, V gene, CDR3 protein. The D gene is left open where the match is weak.

J gene: TRBJ2-5; D gene: TRBD1; V gene: TRBV5-5; CDR3 protein: ASSLRGREETQY
J gene: TRBJ1-1; D gene: .; V gene: TRBV6-5; CDR3 protein: ASSGLMNTEAF
J gene: TRBJ1-1; D gene: TRBD1; V gene: TRBV29-1; CDR3 protein: SVEAPDRDGAENTEAF
J gene: TRBJ1-2; D gene: .; V gene: TRBV28; CDR3 protein: ATWGGANYGYT
J gene: TRBJ2-2; D gene: .; V gene: TRBV7-2; CDR3 protein: ASSQGTTNTGELF
J gene: TRBJ2-1; D gene: .; V gene: TRBV9; CDR3 protein: ASSVQTLGTSSEQF
J gene: TRBJ1-3; D gene: .; V gene: TRBV2; CDR3 protein: ASSRSQSGNTIY
J gene: TRBJ2-3; D gene: TRBD2; V gene: TRBV5-1; CDR3 protein: ASSLGTSGRTDTQY
J gene: TRBJ1-1; D gene: .; V gene: TRBV9; CDR3 protein: ASSRAPGPEAF
J gene: TRBJ1-1; D gene: .; V gene: TRBV5-8; CDR3 protein: ASSFAAAPVLNTEAF
J gene: TRBJ2-1; D gene: TRBD2; V gene: TRBV6-5; CDR3 protein: ASSSGTSGYNEQF
J gene: TRBJ1-1; D gene: TRBD1; V gene: TRBV10-1; CDR3 protein: ASSDGTGLRPRMNTEAF
J gene: TRBJ1-1; D gene: TRBD1; V gene: TRBV14; CDR3 protein: ASSQGQGVMNTEAF
J gene: TRBJ2-2; D gene: .; V gene: TRBV6-5; CDR3 protein: ASSYSQGRTGELF
J gene: TRBJ1-3; D gene: .; V gene: TRBV30; CDR3 protein: AWSLSSGNTIY
J gene: TRBJ1-2; D gene: .; V gene: TRBV7-2; CDR3 protein: ASSLDRAGYT
J gene: TRBJ1-5; D gene: .; V gene: TRBV5-6; CDR3 protein: ASSLAGPSRPQH
J gene: TRBJ2-1; D gene: TRBD2; V gene: TRBV28; CDR3 protein: ASSRLAGEYNEQF
J gene: TRBJ2-1; D gene: TRBD2; V gene: TRBV11-3; CDR3 protein: ASSHLAGGNNEQF
J gene: TRBJ2-1; D gene: TRBD2; V gene: TRBV30; CDR3 protein: AWGGDSYNEQF
J gene: TRBJ1-2; D gene: .; V gene: TRBV4-2; CDR3 protein: ASSQVLNYGYT
J gene: TRBJ1-2; D gene: .; V gene: TRBV4-1; CDR3 protein: ASSPPDDRRYYGYT
J gene: TRBJ1-2; D gene: .; V gene: TRBV7-9; CDR3 protein: ASSPPTGSIYGYT
J gene: TRBJ1-2; D gene: .; V gene: TRBV18; CDR3 protein: ASSPGHFNYGYT
J gene: TRBJ2-3; D gene: .; V gene: TRBV5-1; CDR3 protein: ASSLDLQTDTQY
J gene: TRBJ1-2; D gene: TRBD1; V gene: TRBV4-1; CDR3 protein: ASSLGQGRADGYT
J gene: TRBJ1-4; D gene: .; V gene: TRBV10-3; CDR3 protein: AISEQGWEKLF
J gene: TRBJ2-1; D gene: TRBD2; V gene: TRBV6-5; CDR3 protein: ASSYGRLAGNEQF
J gene: TRBJ1-1; D gene: TRBD1; V gene: TRBV7-6; CDR3 protein: ASSSTPTRTGIRTEAF
J gene: TRBJ1-1; D gene: .; V gene: TRBV11-1; CDR3 protein: ASSFVETVNTEAF
J gene: TRBJ2-3; D gene: .; V gene: TRBV29-1; CDR3 protein: SVEEGADTDTQY
J gene: TRBJ1-6; D gene: .; V gene: TRBV7-8; CDR3 protein: ASSPPDTGQGSPLH
J gene: TRBJ2-1; D gene: TRBD1; V gene: TRBV6-5; CDR3 protein: ASSKRDRGNEQF
J gene: TRBJ2-3; D gene: .; V gene: TRBV5-1; CDR3 protein: ASSFKGSSTDTQY
J gene: TRBJ2-5; D gene: TRBD2; V gene: TRBV7-6; CDR3 protein: ASSFTGTSEQTQY
J gene: TRBJ1-1; D gene: .; V gene: TRBV7-9; CDR3 protein: ASSLVGTEGPNTEAF
J gene: TRBJ1-1; D gene: TRBD1; V gene: TRBV5-1; CDR3 protein: ASSQDRVTEAF
J gene: TRBJ2-3; D gene: TRBD1; V gene: TRBV6-6; CDR3 protein: ASSPGTGSRRTQY
J gene: TRBJ2-1; D gene: TRBD1; V gene: TRBV5-1; CDR3 protein: ASGPRQGSYNEQF
J gene: TRBJ1-1; D gene: .; V gene: TRBV7-9; CDR3 protein: ASSPQGNRAEAF
J gene: TRBJ1-4; D gene: .; V gene: TRBV6-1; CDR3 protein: ASSPQGRGSEKLF
J gene: TRBJ2-3; D gene: TRBD2; V gene: TRBV19; CDR3 protein: ASSVMTSGSTDTQY
J gene: TRBJ1-2; D gene: TRBD1; V gene: TRBV10-3; CDR3 protein: AISPQGNYGYT
J gene: TRBJ2-5; D gene: TRBD2; V gene: TRBV6-1; CDR3 protein: ASSVILAGNYQETQY
J gene: TRBJ1-4; D gene: .; V gene: TRBV25-1; CDR3 protein: ASSANRFEKLF
J gene: TRBJ2-3; D gene: TRBD2; V gene: TRBV18; CDR3 protein: ASSPGGSSTDTQY
J gene: TRBJ2-2; D gene: TRBD2; V gene: TRBV19; CDR3 protein: ASQFTSGNTGELF
J gene: TRBJ1-5; D gene: TRBD1; V gene: TRBV7-6; CDR3 protein: ASSQGTGGEQPQH
J gene: TRBJ2-5; D gene: .; V gene: TRBV6-5; CDR3 protein: ASSYLFRGQETQY
J gene: TRBJ2-2; D gene: .; V gene: TRBV7-9; CDR3 protein: ASSRQAGGTGELF
J gene: TRBJ2-6; D gene: .; V gene: TRBV4-1; CDR3 protein: ASSPNQMRLSGANVLT
J gene: TRBJ2-1; D gene: .; V gene: TRBV30; CDR3 protein: AWRPQGYNEQF